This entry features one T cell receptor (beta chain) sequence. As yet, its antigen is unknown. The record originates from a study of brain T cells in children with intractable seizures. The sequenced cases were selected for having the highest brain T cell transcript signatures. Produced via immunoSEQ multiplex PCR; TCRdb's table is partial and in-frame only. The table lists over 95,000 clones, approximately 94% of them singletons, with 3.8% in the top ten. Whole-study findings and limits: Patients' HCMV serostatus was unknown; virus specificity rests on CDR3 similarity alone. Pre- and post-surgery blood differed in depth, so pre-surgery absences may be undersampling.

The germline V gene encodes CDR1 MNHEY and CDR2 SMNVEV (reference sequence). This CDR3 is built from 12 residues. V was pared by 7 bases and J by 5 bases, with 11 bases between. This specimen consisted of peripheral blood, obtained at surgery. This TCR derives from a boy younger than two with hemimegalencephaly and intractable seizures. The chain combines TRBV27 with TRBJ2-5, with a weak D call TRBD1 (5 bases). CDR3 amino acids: CASNDSRETQYF. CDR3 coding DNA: TGTGCCAGCAATGACAGTCGCGAGACCCAGTACTTC.